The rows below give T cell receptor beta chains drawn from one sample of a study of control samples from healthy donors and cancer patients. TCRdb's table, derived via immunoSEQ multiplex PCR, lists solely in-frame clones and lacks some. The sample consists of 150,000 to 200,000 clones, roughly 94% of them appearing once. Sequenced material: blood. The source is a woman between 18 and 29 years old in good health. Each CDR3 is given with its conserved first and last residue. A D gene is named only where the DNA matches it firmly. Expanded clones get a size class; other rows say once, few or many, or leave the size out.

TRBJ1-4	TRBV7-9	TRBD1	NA	CASSPWDRANEKLFF	TGTGCCAGCAGCCCCTGGGACAGGGCCAATGAAAAACTGTTTTTT
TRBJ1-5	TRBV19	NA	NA	CASSQNVGDNQPQHF	TGTGCCAGTAGTCAAAACGTAGGAGACAATCAGCCCCAGCATTTT
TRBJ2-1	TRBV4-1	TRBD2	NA	CASSQVLAGGYNEQFF	TGCGCCAGCAGCCAGGTCCTAGCGGGGGGGTACAATGAGCAGTTCTTC
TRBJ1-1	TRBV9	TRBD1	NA	CASSVEGQGDEAFF	TGTGCCAGCAGCGTAGAGGGACAGGGAGATGAAGCTTTCTTT
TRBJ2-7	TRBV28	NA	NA	CASSYAGANYEQYF	TGTGCCAGCAGCTACGCCGGGGCGAACTACGAGCAGTACTTC
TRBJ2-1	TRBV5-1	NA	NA	CASSLNGHYNEQFF	TGCGCCAGCAGCTTGAACGGGCACTACAATGAGCAGTTCTTC
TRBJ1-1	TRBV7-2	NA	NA	CASSLVGGFEAFF	TGTGCCAGCAGCTTAGTGGGGGGGTTTGAAGCTTTCTTT
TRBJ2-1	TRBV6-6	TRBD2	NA	CASRKPEGRDEQFF	TGTGCCAGCAGAAAGCCCGAGGGGAGGGATGAGCAGTTCTTC
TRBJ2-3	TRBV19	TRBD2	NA	CASSILAGGYTDTQYF	TGTGCCAGTAGTATCCTAGCGGGGGGGTACACAGATACGCAGTATTTT
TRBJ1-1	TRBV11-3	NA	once	CASSPGWVKNTEAFF	TGTGCCAGCAGCCCAGGGTGGGTTAAGAACACTGAAGCTTTCTTT
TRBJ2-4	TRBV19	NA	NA	CASSIVGFAKNIQYF	TGTGCCAGTAGTATAGTGGGGTTCGCCAAAAACATTCAGTACTTC
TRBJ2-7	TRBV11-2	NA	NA	CASSLSPTASSYEQYF	TGTGCCAGCAGCTTATCCCCCACGGCTAGCTCCTACGAGCAGTACTTC
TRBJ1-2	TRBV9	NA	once	CASSGGQGNNYGYTF	TGTGCCAGCAGCGGAGGCCAGGGCAATAACTATGGCTACACCTTC
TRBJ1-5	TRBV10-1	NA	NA	CASSDPSVEGGVQPQHF	TGCGCCAGCAGTGACCCCTCCGTGGAGGGAGGTGTTCAGCCCCAGCATTTT
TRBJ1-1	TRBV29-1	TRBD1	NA	CSVEQGATEAFF	TGCAGCGTTGAACAGGGGGCTACTGAAGCTTTCTTT
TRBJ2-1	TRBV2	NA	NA	CASSGQQGGFGNEQFF	TGTGCCAGCTCGGGCCAGCAGGGGGGTTTTGGGAATGAGCAGTTCTTC
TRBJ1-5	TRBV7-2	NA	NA	CASSRDVHQPQHF	TGTGCCAGCAGCCGGGACGTCCATCAGCCCCAGCATTTT
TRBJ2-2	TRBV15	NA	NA	CATSREGNTGELFF	TGTGCCACCAGCAGAGAGGGGAACACCGGGGAGCTGTTTTTT
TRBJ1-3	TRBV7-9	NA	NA	CASSDGFSGNTIYF	TGTGCCAGCAGCGATGGTTTCTCTGGAAACACCATATATTTT
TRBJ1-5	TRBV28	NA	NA	CASSSRADNQPQHF	TGTGCCAGCAGTTCCCGGGCAGACAATCAGCCCCAGCATTTT
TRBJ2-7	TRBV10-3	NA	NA	CAITDQGYEQYF	TGTGCCATCACCGACCAGGGCTACGAGCAGTACTTC
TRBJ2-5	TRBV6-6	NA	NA	CASSYSKQVRETQYF	TGTGCCAGCAGTTACTCGAAACAGGTTCGAGAGACCCAGTACTTC
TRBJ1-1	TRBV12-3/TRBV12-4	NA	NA	CASSFRVRTEAFF	TGTGCCAGCAGTTTTAGGGTTAGGACTGAAGCTTTCTTT
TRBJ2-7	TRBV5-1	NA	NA	CASSLIVGPYEQYF	TGCGCCAGCAGCTTGATCGTGGGTCCGTACGAGCAGTACTTC
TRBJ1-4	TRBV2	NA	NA	CASSREGNEKLFF	TGTGCCAGCAGTCGGGAGGGGAATGAAAAACTGTTTTTT
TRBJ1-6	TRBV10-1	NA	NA	CASSKGTVNSPLHF	TGCGCCAGCAGTAAAGGGACGGTAAATTCACCCCTCCACTTT
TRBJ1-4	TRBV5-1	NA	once	CASSLALGRVNEKLFF	TGCGCCAGCAGCTTGGCCCTCGGCAGGGTGAATGAAAAACTGTTTTTT
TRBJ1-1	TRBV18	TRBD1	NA	CASSPTGTNTEAFF	TGTGCCAGCTCACCGACAGGGACAAACACTGAAGCTTTCTTT
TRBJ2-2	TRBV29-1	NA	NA	CSGWEEDGELFF	TGCAGCGGCTGGGAAGAGGACGGGGAGCTGTTTTTT
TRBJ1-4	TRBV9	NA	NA	CASSRGDLQAFATNEKLFF	TGTGCCAGCAGCCGCGGGGACCTACAGGCCTTTGCAACTAATGAAAAACTGTTTTTT
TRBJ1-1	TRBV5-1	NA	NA	CASSPWDERGLNTEAFF	TGCGCCAGCAGCCCCTGGGACGAAAGAGGCTTGAACACTGAAGCTTTCTTT
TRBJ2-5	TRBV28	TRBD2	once	CASSYTQRGGETQYF	TGTGCCAGCAGCTACACTCAGCGGGGGGGGGAGACCCAGTACTTC
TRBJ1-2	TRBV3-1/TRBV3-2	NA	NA	CASSQADGGNGYTF	TGTGCCAGCAGCCAAGCGGACGGGGGAAATGGCTACACCTTC
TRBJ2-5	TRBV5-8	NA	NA	CASSSPGLQETQYF	TGTGCCAGCAGCTCGCCAGGGCTCCAAGAGACCCAGTACTTC
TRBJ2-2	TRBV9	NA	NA	CASSARAGDGELFF	TGTGCCAGCAGCGCCCGGGCCGGGGACGGGGAGCTGTTTTTT
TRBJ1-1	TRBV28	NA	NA	CASSFGGARDTEAFF	TGTGCCAGCAGTTTTGGGGGGGCGCGTGACACTGAAGCTTTCTTT
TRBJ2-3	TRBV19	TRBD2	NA	CASSIRITGTSGGLTTDTQYF	TGTGCCAGTAGTATCAGGATCACCGGGACTAGCGGGGGGCTTACCACAGATACGCAGTATTTT
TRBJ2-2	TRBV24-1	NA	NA	CAAQRTENTGELFF	TGTGCCGCCCAGCGGACAGAGAACACCGGGGAGCTGTTTTTT
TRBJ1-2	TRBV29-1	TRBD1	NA	CSVEDPGTGVYTF	TGCAGCGTTGAAGATCCAGGGACAGGAGTCTACACCTTC
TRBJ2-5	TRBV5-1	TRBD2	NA	CASSYTPAGTSGSTQYF	TGCGCCAGCAGTTATACCCCAGCCGGGACTAGCGGGAGTACCCAGTACTTC
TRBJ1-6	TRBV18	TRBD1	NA	CASTTGGASNSPLHF	TGTGCCAGCACGACAGGGGGTGCTAGTAATTCACCCCTCCACTTT
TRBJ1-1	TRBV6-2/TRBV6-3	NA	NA	CASSSPGVTEAFF	TGTGCCAGCAGTTCCCCCGGAGTCACTGAAGCTTTCTTT
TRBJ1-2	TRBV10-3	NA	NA	CAISQEIRNYGYTF	TGTGCCATCAGTCAGGAAATTCGGAACTATGGCTACACCTTC
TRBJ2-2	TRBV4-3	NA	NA	CASSQEWVVGELFF	TGCGCCAGCAGCCAAGAGTGGGTAGTCGGGGAGCTGTTTTTT
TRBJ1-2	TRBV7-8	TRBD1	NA	CASSLGQGLANYGYTF	TGTGCCAGCAGCCTCGGACAGGGCTTAGCTAACTATGGCTACACCTTC
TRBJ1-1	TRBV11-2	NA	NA	CASSLSMNTEAFF	TGTGCCAGCAGCTTAAGTATGAACACTGAAGCTTTCTTT
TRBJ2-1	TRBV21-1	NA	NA	CASSKVSGFRHNEQFF	TGTGCCAGCAGCAAAGTATCCGGGTTCAGGCACAATGAGCAGTTCTTC
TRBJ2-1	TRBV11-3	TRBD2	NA	CASSFATSGSGGYNEQFF	TGTGCCAGCAGCTTCGCCACTAGCGGGAGTGGGGGTTACAATGAGCAGTTCTTC
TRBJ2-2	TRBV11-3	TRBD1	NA	CASSLDWNRGRTGELFF	TGTGCCAGCAGCTTAGATTGGAACAGGGGCCGAACCGGGGAGCTGTTTTTT
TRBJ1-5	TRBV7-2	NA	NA	CASSQGTPNQPQHF	TGTGCCAGCAGCCAAGGGACTCCCAATCAGCCCCAGCATTTT